These 29 T cell receptor beta chains were all obtained from the same sample, sequenced in a study of blood T cell repertoires in COVID-19. Assay used: immunoSEQ multiplex PCR; TCRdb lists only in-frame clones, some missing. The sample gives 300,000 or so clones, 85% to 90% of which show up once; roughly a tenth is in the top ten. Sequencing input: PBMCs or T cells enriched from blood (not recorded which). Every receptor here comes from a woman under 30 who had recovered from COVID-19.

J is TRBJ1-1 and V is TRBV7-9; tentatively, D is TRBD1 (5 bases). Germline V gene sequence: CDR1 SEHNR, CDR2 FQNEAQ (reference sequence). This CDR3 is 15 amino acids long. Trimming shortened V by 5 bases and J by 2 bases, and 15 bases separated the two germline ends. CDR3 sequence reads: CASSPTQGLNTEAFF. DNA of the CDR3: TGTGCCAGCAGCCCGACGCAGGGACTTAACACTGAAGCTTTCTTT.

The V and J genes are TRBV7-8 and TRBJ2-1; 10 bases are a match to TRBD1. CDR1 and CDR2 from the germline V gene are SGHVS and FQNEAQ. Losses at the gene ends were 5 bases for V and 3 bases for J; bases not matched to a gene: 10. The CDR3 is 17 residues long. This CDR3 is CASSVGTGVNLYNEQFF. For the CDR3, the DNA is TGTGCCAGCAGCGTAGGGACAGGGGTAAACCTCTACAATGAGCAGTTCTTC.

The CDR3 reads CASSADRDNQPQHF. CDR3 bases: TGTGCCAGCAGTGCAGACAGGGACAATCAGCCCCAGCATTTT. The rearrangement links TRBV2 to TRBJ1-5; TRBD1 matches 7 bases. Trimming at V came to 4 bases and at J to 3 bases, leaving 3 bases not matched to a gene. Germline V gene data show CDR1 as SNHLY and CDR2 as FYNNEI. This CDR3 has 14 residues.

J is TRBJ1-3 and V is TRBV5-1; 7 positions agree with TRBD1. The CDR3 consists of 17 residues. The ends lost 5 bases at V and 1 base at J; junction bases unmatched: 12. Germline V gene lookup returns CDR1 SGHRS and CDR2 YFSETQ. The CDR3 sequence is CASRVDRSLDSGNTIYF. The CDR3, as DNA: TGCGCCAGCAGGGTGGACAGGAGCCTGGATTCTGGAAACACCATATATTTT. Filled out from reference TRBV5-1 and TRBJ1-3, the complete variable domain reads KAGVTQTPRYLIKTRGQQVTLSCSPISGHRSVSWYQQTPGQGLQFLFEYFSETQRNKGNFPGRFSGRQFSNSRSEMNVSTLELGDSALYLCASRVDRSLDSGNTIYFGEGSWLTVV.

The chain has TRBV12-5 and TRBJ1-2; D is possibly TRBD1 (6 bases). From germline, CDR1 is LGHNT and CDR2 FRNRAP. Between the trimmed V and J ends, which lost 1 base and 2 bases, there was a span of 11 bases. The CDR3 extends over 15 amino acids. This CDR3 is CASGLGTGTNYGYTF. CDR3 DNA sequence: TGTGCTAGTGGTTTGGGCACAGGGACGAACTATGGCTACACCTTC. Using reference TRBV12-5 and TRBJ1-2 for the parts outside the CDR3, the full variable domain is DARVTQTPRHKVTEMGQEVTMRCQPILGHNTVFWYRQTMMQGLELLAYFRNRAPLDDSGMPKDRFSAEMPDATLATLKIQPSEPRDSAVYFCASGLGTGTNYGYTFGSGTRLTVV.

The V and J genes are TRBV7-9 and TRBJ1-1; D may be TRBD1 (6 bases). Trimming removed 9 bases from V and 1 base from J, with 15 bases in between. This CDR3 is 14 amino acids long. CDR1 is SEHNR and CDR2 is FQNEAQ in the germline V gene (reference sequence). In DNA form, the CDR3 reads TGTGCCAGTCGGCACAGGGAGAAGAACACTGAAGCTTTCTTT. This codes for CASRHREKNTEAFF.

This chain connects TRBV4-1 to TRBJ1-2; 8 positions match TRBD1. The CDR3 loop spans 17 amino acids. Germline values: CDR1 MGHRA, CDR2 YSYEKL. J was trimmed by 4 bases and V by 0 bases; bases with no gene match: 10. In DNA, the CDR3 is TGCGCCAGCAGCCAAGACCCGGGACAGGTCGATTCCTATGGCTACACCTTC. Amino acids: CASSQDPGQVDSYGYTF.

This chain joins TRBV19 and TRBJ1-5; D unclear. This CDR3 comprises 16 residues. Between the trimmed V and J ends, which lost 8 bases and 0 bases, there was a span of 17 bases. Germline CDR1 and CDR2: LNHDA and SQIVND (reference sequence). CDR3 in amino acids: CASLQDMQYSNQPQHF. Here the CDR3 DNA reads TGTGCCAGTCTCCAGGATATGCAATATAGCAATCAGCCCCAGCATTTT.

The table lists this clone with a few counts. The chain has TRBV5-1 and TRBJ2-3; D unclear. The CDR3 spans 15 residues. The germline V gene encodes CDR1 SGHRS and CDR2 YFSETQ. Trimming stripped 5 bases from V and 0 bases from J, with 13 bases between. Written as DNA, the CDR3 is TGCGCCAGCAGAGACGGCGGCTCTAGCACAGATACGCAGTATTTT. Translating gives CASRDGGSSTDTQYF.

This sequence joins TRBV9 and TRBJ1-6, with 7 positions matching TRBD1. There are 15 residues in the CDR3. The trim removed 2 bases at V and 5 bases at J, leaving 4 bases unmatched. From germline, CDR1 is SGDLS and CDR2 YYNGEE. CDR3 nucleotides: TGTGCCAGCAGCGTCGGACAGGATCATAATTCACCCCTCCACTTT. Amino acid sequence: CASSVGQDHNSPLHF.

The chain is built from TRBV7-2 and TRBJ2-7; 9 nucleotides agree with TRBD2. Germline trimming cut 5 bases from V and 2 bases from J; bases unmatched to any gene: 10. The CDR3 is made up of 16 amino acids. Germline CDR1 and CDR2: SGHTA and FQGNSA. In DNA form, the CDR3 reads TGTGCCAGCAGCCTCCCGGGGGGACTAGCAGCCTACGAGCAGTACTTC. The encoded protein is CASSLPGGLAAYEQYF.

The chain uses TRBV5-1 and TRBJ1-4; possible D gene TRBD1, 5 bases. Germline lookup yields CDR1 SGHRS and CDR2 YFSETQ. CDR3 size: 16 residues. V dropped 4 bases and J dropped 7 bases, with 20 bases sitting between them. CDR3 DNA: TGCGCCAGCAGCCTCGTTGGGGGGGAGTATGGTGAAAAACTGTTTTTT. Protein: CASSLVGGEYGEKLFF.

In this sample, this clone turned up a few times. The chain joins TRBV6-1 to TRBJ1-3; 11 bases agree with TRBD1. Losses at the gene ends were 1 base for V and 2 bases for J; bases not matched to a gene: 4. CDR1 and CDR2 (germline): MNHNS, SASEGT. The CDR3 contains 17 residues. The CDR3 protein is CASSEVGQGATGNTIYF. The CDR3 DNA sequence: TGTGCCAGCAGTGAAGTCGGACAGGGGGCGACTGGAAACACCATATATTTT.

This sequence joins TRBV10-3 and TRBJ2-7; a weak D match, TRBD2 (6 bases). Germline CDR1 ENHRY, CDR2 SYGVKD. The CDR3 is 14 residues long. The V and J ends lost 2 bases and 6 bases respectively, with 14 bases between them. This chain's CDR3 is CAISEGGSIGEQYF. The CDR3 nucleotides read TGTGCCATCAGTGAGGGAGGGAGTATCGGCGAGCAGTACTTC.

The chain is built from TRBV11-1 and TRBJ2-2, with D possibly TRBD1 on 5 matching bases. Trimming pared 2 bases from V and 1 base from J, leaving 5 bases between. Per germline, CDR1 SGHAT and CDR2 FQDESV (reference sequence). This CDR3 has 14 amino acids. The CDR3 nucleotides are TGTGCCAGCAGCTTACAGGGGAACACCGGGGAGCTGTTTTTT. Its translation: CASSLQGNTGELFF.

Comments on this clone: Other DNA sequences in the sample encode the same CDR3. The gene calls are TRBV2 and TRBJ2-7; D might be TRBD1 (5 bases). The CDR3 spans 12 residues. The germline V gene encodes CDR1 SNHLY and CDR2 FYNNEI. Trimming took off 6 bases at V and 3 bases at J, with 9 bases between the two ends. The CDR3 sequence is CASSRTGYEQYF. The CDR3 nucleotides read TGTGCCAGCAGCCGTACAGGCTACGAGCAGTACTTC. Full variable domain (missing parts from reference TRBV2 and TRBJ2-7): EPEVTQTPSHQVTQMGQEVILRCVPISNHLYFYWYRQILGQKVEFLVSFYNNEISEKSEIFDDQFSVERPDGSNFTLKIRSTKLEDSAMYFCASSRTGYEQYFGPGTRLTVT.

This clone was found once. The rearrangement joins TRBV10-3 to TRBJ2-2; D possibly corresponds to TRBD2 (6 bases). V shed 4 bases and J shed 1 base, with 7 bases lying between them. Germline CDR1 is ENHRY and CDR2 is SYGVKD. The CDR3 extends over 14 amino acids. In nucleotides, the CDR3 is TGTGCCATCAGTGCGCGGGAGAACACCGGGGAGCTGTTTTTT. Its translation is CAISARENTGELFF.

This clone was counted a single time. The rearrangement uses TRBV4-2 and TRBJ1-1; possibly TRBD1 for D (5 bases). Germline V gene lookup returns CDR1 LGHNA and CDR2 YNFKEQ. Between the trimmed V and J ends, which lost 0 bases and 2 bases, there was a span of 10 bases. The CDR3 is 15 amino acids. The CDR3 DNA reads as TGTGCCAGCAGCCAAGAACTTAGGGGAAACACTGAAGCTTTCTTT. Residues: CASSQELRGNTEAFF.

The chain uses TRBV18 and TRBJ2-7; TRBD1 aligns across 10 bases. From germline, CDR1 is KGHSH and CDR2 LQKENI. The V segment lost 2 bases and the J segment 3 bases; nucleotides outside the gene matches: 10. The CDR3 is 17 amino acids. The CDR3 reads CASSPVKSGTGVYEQYF. The CDR3 coding sequence is TGTGCCAGCTCACCAGTGAAATCCGGGACAGGGGTCTACGAGCAGTACTTC.

This sequence joins TRBV30 and TRBJ1-6; D ambiguous. The CDR3 loop spans 14 amino acids. Deletions cut 3 bases from V and 7 bases from J, with 13 bases between. CDR1 GTSNPN and CDR2 SVGIG come from the germline V gene (reference sequence). The CDR3 protein is CAWSDPGGNSPLHF. The CDR3 DNA reads as TGTGCCTGGAGCGATCCCGGAGGAAATTCACCCCTCCACTTT.

This chain connects TRBV10-2 to TRBJ2-7, with D possibly matching TRBD2 (6 bases). Germline values: CDR1 WSHSY, CDR2 SAAADI. This CDR3 is 14 amino acids long. Deletions cut 7 bases from V and 4 bases from J, with 17 bases between. CDR3 DNA sequence: TGCGCCAGCAATCCCGGGGCCCGGGGGTACGAGCAGTACTTC. Translating gives CASNPGARGYEQYF.

The CDR3 reads CASSQVGAETQYF. CDR3 coding DNA: TGTGCCAGCAGCCAAGTCGGAGCGGAGACCCAGTACTTC. J is TRBJ2-5 and V is TRBV3-1 (or the pseudogene TRBV3-2), with D unclear. The CDR3 is 13 residues long. Germline V gene lookup returns CDR1 LGHDT and CDR2 YNNKEL (reference sequence). V lost 1 base and J 5 bases, leaving 8 bases between the germline ends.

This clone is a singleton in its sample. This may be a read error, as it is one base from a much larger clone. This chain uses TRBV6-4 with TRBJ2-1; 11 bases align to TRBD1. The CDR3 contains 14 residues. The V gene's germline CDR1 is MRHNA and CDR2 SNTAGT. V was pared by 3 bases and J by 6 bases, with 1 base of the junction left unmatched. CDR3: CASSEGTGGNEQFF. The CDR3 nucleotides are TGTGCCAGCAGTGAAGGGACAGGGGGCAATGAGCAGTTCTTC.

In this sample, this clone turned up a few times. One end of the junction does not line up with germline, which may come from a read error. This chain links TRBV3-1 (or the pseudogene TRBV3-2) with TRBJ1-1; D unclear. Looked up from germline, CDR1 is LGHDT and CDR2 is YNNKEL (reference sequence). The CDR3 contains 13 residues. CDR3 coding DNA: TGTGCCTGCAGCTTTAGCCCCGGCACTGAAGCTTTCTTT. This translates into CACSFSPGTEAFF.

The V and J genes are TRBV5-1 and TRBJ2-1, with 9 bases aligning to TRBD1. The CDR3 length is 16 residues. Trimming removed 1 base from V and 5 bases from J; junction bases left unmatched: 7. CDR1 and CDR2 (germline): SGHRS, YFSETQ. CDR3: CASSLSPGQGHNEQFF. CDR3 coding DNA: TGCGCCAGCAGCTTGAGTCCGGGACAGGGTCACAATGAGCAGTTCTTC.

This sequence joins TRBV6-5 and TRBJ1-4; 8 bases match TRBD1. The CDR3 has 14 amino acids. V lost 6 bases, J lost 8 bases, and 8 bases stayed unmatched. Germline loops: CDR1 MNHEY, CDR2 SVGAGI. CDR3 region: CASSRTGGEEKLFF. CDR3 DNA sequence: TGTGCCAGCAGCCGTACAGGGGGTGAGGAAAAACTGTTTTTT.

A note on this clone: The limits of the CDR3 on the DNA are not certain, so only TCRdb's listed CDR3 is given. The chain links TRBV24-1 to TRBJ1-2; whether TRBD1, the table's D call, matches the DNA was not checked. CDR1 and CDR2 (germline): KGHDR, SFDVKD. The CDR3 is 14 residues long, counting both termini. The CDR3 protein is CATSDFGPGAGYTF.

The chain is built from TRBV2 and TRBJ2-3, with 12 nucleotides matching TRBD1. In germline, CDR1 is SNHLY, CDR2 FYNNEI. There are 16 residues in the CDR3. The trim removed 4 bases at V and 6 bases at J, leaving 8 bases unmatched. CDR3 sequence (DNA): TGTGCCAGCAGTGTGGGACAGGGGGCTTTTGGGGATACGCAGTATTTT. It is translated as CASSVGQGAFGDTQYF.

The chain couples TRBV27 to TRBJ1-2, with 12 bases fitting TRBD1. The CDR3 consists of 16 residues. Losses at the gene ends were 6 bases for V and 4 bases for J; bases not matched to a gene: 9. Germline loops: CDR1 MNHEY, CDR2 SMNVEV (reference sequence). The chain's CDR3 is CASRPGQGALGYGYTF. Written as DNA, the CDR3 is TGTGCCAGCAGACCGGGACAGGGGGCGCTTGGCTATGGCTACACCTTC.